This is a list of T cell receptor beta chains from one sample in a study of blood T cell repertoires in COVID-19. The protocol was immunoSEQ multiplex PCR, while the TCRdb copy is restricted to in-frame clones and leaves out a portion. The profile shows about 260,000 clones, about nine tenths of them singletons. Sample: PBMCs or T cells enriched from blood (not recorded which). The receptors derive from a man aged 50 to 60 who had been exposed to COVID-19. CDR3s include the opening cysteine and the closing phenylalanine or tryptophan. The order of the fields is D gene, J gene, V gene, clone size, CDR3 DNA, CDR3 protein. The D gene is left open where the match is weak. Clone size is stated in some rows and not others, as once, few, many or a class when expanded.

D: NA
J: TRBJ1-1
V: TRBV15
size: once
DNA: TGTGCCACCAGCAGAACCGCAGGGTCCACTGAAGCTTTCTTT
CDR3: CATSRTAGSTEAFF

D: NA
J: TRBJ2-2
V: TRBV7-9
size: NA
DNA: TGTGCCAGCAGCACCCGATCTATGGAGACCGGGGAGCTGTTTTTT
CDR3: CASSTRSMETGELFF

D: NA
J: TRBJ2-1
V: TRBV19
size: NA
DNA: TGTGCCAGTAGTCCGGGCCACAGGGACAATGAGCAGTTCTTC
CDR3: CASSPGHRDNEQFF

D: TRBD1
J: TRBJ1-1
V: TRBV5-5
size: NA
DNA: TGTGCCAGCAGCTGGGGGACAGGGTTTGAGGAAGCTTTCTTT
CDR3: CASSWGTGFEEAFF

D: NA
J: TRBJ1-2
V: TRBV5-5
size: NA
DNA: TGTGCCAGCAGCCCTGGAGGTGGTGGCTATGGCTACACCTTC
CDR3: CASSPGGGGYGYTF

D: TRBD2
J: TRBJ2-3
V: TRBV5-4
size: NA
DNA: TGTGCCAGCAGCTTGGCGGGGGGGAGCACAGATACGCAGTATTTT
CDR3: CASSLAGGSTDTQYF

D: TRBD2
J: TRBJ2-3
V: TRBV6-5
size: NA
DNA: TGTGCCAGCCGAGCGGGGGGGACTGATACGCAGTATTTT
CDR3: CASRAGGTDTQYF

D: TRBD1
J: TRBJ1-2
V: TRBV7-2
size: NA
DNA: TGTGCCAGCAGCTTAGCTTGGGGACAGTCGAACCTCGGCTACACCTTC
CDR3: CASSLAWGQSNLGYTF

D: NA
J: TRBJ2-3
V: TRBV6-6
size: NA
DNA: TGTGCCAGCACCCCGATGGAGTCTAGCACAGATACGCAGTATTTT
CDR3: CASTPMESSTDTQYF

D: NA
J: TRBJ1-2
V: TRBV28
size: NA
DNA: TGTGCCAGCAGTTTATATCAGGGTAACTATGGCTACACCTTC
CDR3: CASSLYQGNYGYTF

D: NA
J: TRBJ1-4
V: TRBV7-9
size: NA
DNA: TGTGCCAGCAGCTTAAGGCGCCAGGGGTCGGCTAATGAAAAACTGTTTTTT
CDR3: CASSLRRQGSANEKLFF

D: NA
J: TRBJ1-2
V: TRBV11-2
size: NA
DNA: TGTGCCAGCAGCCAGGCCGCAAACCTGCCTAACTATGGCTACACCTTC
CDR3: CASSQAANLPNYGYTF

D: TRBD2
J: TRBJ2-3
V: TRBV5-4
size: NA
DNA: TGTGCCAGCAGCTTTACTAGCGGGGGGGGTGATACGCAGTATTTT
CDR3: CASSFTSGGGDTQYF

D: NA
J: TRBJ2-1
V: TRBV30
size: NA
DNA: TGTGCCTGGAGGTCTAGCGACAATTCCAATGAGCAGTTCTTC
CDR3: CAWRSSDNSNEQFF

D: TRBD1
J: TRBJ2-2
V: TRBV7-3
size: NA
DNA: TGTGCCAGCAGCTTAAGGGCCAGGGGGTCGACCAACACCGGGGAGCTGTTTTTT
CDR3: CASSLRARGSTNTGELFF

D: NA
J: TRBJ1-5
V: TRBV11-2
size: NA
DNA: TGTGCCAGCAGCTTAGCACCAGGGGCCAATCAGCCCCAGCATTTT
CDR3: CASSLAPGANQPQHF

D: TRBD2
J: TRBJ2-3
V: TRBV19
size: NA
DNA: TGTGCCAGTAGTCTATACGCTCGTAGCGGGAGAAGCGACGATACGCAGTATTTT
CDR3: CASSLYARSGRSDDTQYF

D: NA
J: TRBJ1-1
V: TRBV6-5
size: NA
DNA: TGTGCCAGCAGGTCCGACAGCACTGAAGCTTTCTTT
CDR3: CASRSDSTEAFF

D: TRBD1
J: TRBJ1-5
V: TRBV27
size: NA
DNA: TGTGCCAGCAGTCGGGGGACAGGGTTATACAATCAGCCCCAGCATTTT
CDR3: CASSRGTGLYNQPQHF

D: TRBD1
J: TRBJ1-2
V: TRBV30
size: once
DNA: TGTGCCTGGGTTAGACAGGGGGGCTATGGCTACACCTTC
CDR3: CAWVRQGGYGYTF

D: NA
J: TRBJ2-3
V: TRBV30
size: NA
DNA: TGTGCCTGGAGATTACAGGGAGCAGATACGCAGTATTTT
CDR3: CAWRLQGADTQYF

D: NA
J: TRBJ2-1
V: TRBV9
size: NA
DNA: TGTGCCAGCAGCCCTCAGACAGTCTACAATGAGCAGTTCTTC
CDR3: CASSPQTVYNEQFF

D: NA
J: TRBJ1-2
V: TRBV6-6
size: NA
DNA: TGTGCCAGCATCAAGATCGGGCAGGGTGACTATGGCTACACCTTC
CDR3: CASIKIGQGDYGYTF

D: TRBD2
J: TRBJ2-1
V: TRBV4-2
size: NA
DNA: TGTGCCAGCAGCCTTAGGACTAGCGGGGGATCCTACAATGAGCAGTTCTTC
CDR3: CASSLRTSGGSYNEQFF

D: NA
J: TRBJ1-5
V: TRBV5-8
size: NA
DNA: TGTGCCAGCAGCTTGGGAAGGGGGGGGCAGCCCCAGCATTTT
CDR3: CASSLGRGGQPQHF

D: TRBD2
J: TRBJ2-1
V: TRBV27
size: NA
DNA: TGTGCCAGCCACCCCGGGGGGGAGGTCGGTGAGCAGTTCTTC
CDR3: CASHPGGEVGEQFF

D: NA
J: TRBJ1-5
V: TRBV10-3
size: NA
DNA: TGTGCCATCAGTAACCAACAGGATTTCTTCCAGCATTTT
CDR3: CAISNQQDFFQHF

D: NA
J: TRBJ2-6
V: TRBV7-3
size: NA
DNA: TGTGCCAGCAGCTTGAACAGGGTTGGGGCCAACGTCCTGACTTTC
CDR3: CASSLNRVGANVLTF

D: NA
J: TRBJ1-5
V: TRBV2
size: NA
DNA: TGTGCCAGCAGTGACAGGGAGGTGTGGGATCAGCCCCAGCATTTT
CDR3: CASSDREVWDQPQHF

D: NA
J: TRBJ2-1
V: TRBV6-5
size: NA
DNA: TGTGCCAGCAAACAAGACAGAGCCTACAATGAGCAGTTCTTC
CDR3: CASKQDRAYNEQFF

D: TRBD1
J: TRBJ2-3
V: TRBV2
size: NA
DNA: TGTGCCAGCAGAGATCGGACAGGGGCAGATACGCAGTATTTT
CDR3: CASRDRTGADTQYF

D: TRBD2
J: TRBJ2-1
V: TRBV5-6
size: NA
DNA: TGTGCCAGCAGCTGGGACGGACTAGCGGGAGTATCCTACAATGAGCAGTTCTTC
CDR3: CASSWDGLAGVSYNEQFF

D: NA
J: TRBJ1-1
V: TRBV14
size: NA
DNA: TGTGCCAGCAGCCAAGGACAGTACGTGAACACTGAAGCTTTCTTT
CDR3: CASSQGQYVNTEAFF

D: NA
J: TRBJ2-4
V: TRBV29-1
size: NA
DNA: TGCAGCGTTGAAGGCCAGGCCAAAAACATTCAGTACTTC
CDR3: CSVEGQAKNIQYF

D: TRBD1
J: TRBJ1-3
V: TRBV14
size: NA
DNA: TGTGCCAGCAGCCAACTGACAGGGGACACCATATATTTT
CDR3: CASSQLTGDTIYF

D: TRBD1
J: TRBJ2-7
V: TRBV9
size: NA
DNA: TGTGCCAGCAGCGTAGGAGGGACAGGGCCCTACGAGCAGTACTTC
CDR3: CASSVGGTGPYEQYF

D: NA
J: TRBJ1-2
V: TRBV29-1
size: NA
DNA: TGCAGCGTCGGGAAGGGAAATGGCTACACCTTC
CDR3: CSVGKGNGYTF

D: NA
J: TRBJ1-2
V: TRBV28
size: NA
DNA: TGTGCCATTAGTTCAGGGTCTTACTATGGCTACACCTTC
CDR3: CAISSGSYYGYTF

D: TRBD1
J: TRBJ2-1
V: TRBV11-3
size: NA
DNA: TGTGCCAGCAGCCAAAACGCAGGGGGTAGGGATGAGCAGTTCTTC
CDR3: CASSQNAGGRDEQFF

D: NA
J: TRBJ1-2
V: TRBV6-6
size: NA
DNA: TGTGCCAGCAGCCCCTCAGGGATGGCGGGGCTCTATGGCTACACCTTC
CDR3: CASSPSGMAGLYGYTF